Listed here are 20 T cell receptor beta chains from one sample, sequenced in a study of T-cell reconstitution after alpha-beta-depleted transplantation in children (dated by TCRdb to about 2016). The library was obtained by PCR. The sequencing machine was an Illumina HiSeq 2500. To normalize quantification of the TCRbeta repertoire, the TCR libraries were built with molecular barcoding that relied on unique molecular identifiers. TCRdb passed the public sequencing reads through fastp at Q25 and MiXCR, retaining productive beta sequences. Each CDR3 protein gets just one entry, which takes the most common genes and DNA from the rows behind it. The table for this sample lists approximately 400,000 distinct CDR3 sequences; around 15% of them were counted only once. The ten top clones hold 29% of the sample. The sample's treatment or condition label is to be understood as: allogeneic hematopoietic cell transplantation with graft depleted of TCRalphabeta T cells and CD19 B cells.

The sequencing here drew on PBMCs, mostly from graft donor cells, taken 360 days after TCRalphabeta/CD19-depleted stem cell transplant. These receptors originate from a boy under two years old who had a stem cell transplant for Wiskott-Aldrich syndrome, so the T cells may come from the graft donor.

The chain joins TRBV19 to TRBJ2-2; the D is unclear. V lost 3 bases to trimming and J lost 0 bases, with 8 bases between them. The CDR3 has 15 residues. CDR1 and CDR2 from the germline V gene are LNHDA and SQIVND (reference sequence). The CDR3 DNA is TGTGCCAGTAGTATCTCACCGGCGAACACCGGGGAGCTGTTTTTT. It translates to CASSISPANTGELFF.

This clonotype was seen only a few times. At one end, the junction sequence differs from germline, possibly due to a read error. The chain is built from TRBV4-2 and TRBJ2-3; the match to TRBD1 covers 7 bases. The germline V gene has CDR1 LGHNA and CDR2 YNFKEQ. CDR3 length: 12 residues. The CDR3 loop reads CASSSRQDRFNF. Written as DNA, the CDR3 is TGTGCCAGCAGTAGCCGACAGGACAGGTTTAATTTT.

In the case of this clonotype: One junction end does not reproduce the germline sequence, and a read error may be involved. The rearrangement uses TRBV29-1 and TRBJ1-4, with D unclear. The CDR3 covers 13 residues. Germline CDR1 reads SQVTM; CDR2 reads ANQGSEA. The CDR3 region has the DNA TGCAGCATCGTGGTTACAACTAATGAGAAACTGTTTTTT. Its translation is CSIVVTTNEKLFF.

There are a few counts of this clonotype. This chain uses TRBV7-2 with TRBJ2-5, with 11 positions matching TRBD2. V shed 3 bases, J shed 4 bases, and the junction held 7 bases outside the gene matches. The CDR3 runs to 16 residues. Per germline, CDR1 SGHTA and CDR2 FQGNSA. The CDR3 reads CASSLTVLAGGETQYF. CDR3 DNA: TGTGCCAGCAGCTTGACGGTTCTAGCGGGGGGAGAGACCCAGTACTTC.

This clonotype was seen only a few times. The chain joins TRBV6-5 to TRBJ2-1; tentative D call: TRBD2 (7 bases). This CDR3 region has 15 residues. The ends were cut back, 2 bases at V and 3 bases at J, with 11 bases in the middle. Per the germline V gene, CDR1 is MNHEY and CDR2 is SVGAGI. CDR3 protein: CASSYGGAFYNEQFF. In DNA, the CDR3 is TGTGCCAGCAGTTACGGGGGGGCCTTCTACAATGAGCAGTTCTTC.

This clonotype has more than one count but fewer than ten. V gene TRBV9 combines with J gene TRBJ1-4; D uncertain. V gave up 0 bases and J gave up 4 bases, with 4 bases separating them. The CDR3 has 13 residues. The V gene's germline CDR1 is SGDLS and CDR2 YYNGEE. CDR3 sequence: CASSVAGNEKLFF. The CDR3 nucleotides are TGTGCCAGCAGCGTAGCCGGTAATGAAAAACTGTTTTTT.

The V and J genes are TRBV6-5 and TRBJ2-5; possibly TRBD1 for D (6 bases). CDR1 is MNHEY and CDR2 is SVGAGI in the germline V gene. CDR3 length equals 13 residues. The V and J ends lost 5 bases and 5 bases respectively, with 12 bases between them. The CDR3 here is CASSHREGETQYF. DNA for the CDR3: TGTGCCAGCAGTCACAGGGAAGGGGAGACCCAGTACTTC.

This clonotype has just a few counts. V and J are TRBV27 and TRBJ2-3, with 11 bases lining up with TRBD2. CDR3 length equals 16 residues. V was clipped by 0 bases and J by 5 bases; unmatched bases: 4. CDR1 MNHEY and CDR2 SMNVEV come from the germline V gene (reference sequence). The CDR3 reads CASSLSRLAGGDTQYF. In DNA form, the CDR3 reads TGTGCCAGCAGTTTATCCAGGCTAGCGGGAGGAGATACGCAGTATTTT.

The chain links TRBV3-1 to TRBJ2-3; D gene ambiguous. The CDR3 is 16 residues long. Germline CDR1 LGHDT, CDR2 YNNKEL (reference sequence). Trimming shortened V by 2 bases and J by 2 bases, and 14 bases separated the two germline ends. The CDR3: CASSQLDRAHTDTQYF. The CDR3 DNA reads TGTGCCAGCAGCCAACTTGACCGGGCGCACACAGATACGCAGTATTTT.

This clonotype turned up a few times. CDR3 amino acids: CASSSRGGELFF. The CDR3 DNA reads TGTGCCAGCAGCTCCCGGGGCGGGGAGCTGTTTTTT. The chain employs TRBV7-9 and TRBJ2-2; D perhaps matches TRBD2 (5 bases). Per germline, CDR1 SEHNR and CDR2 FQNEAQ (reference sequence). Trimming took off 4 bases at V and 7 bases at J, with 7 bases between the two ends. The CDR3 extends over 12 amino acids.

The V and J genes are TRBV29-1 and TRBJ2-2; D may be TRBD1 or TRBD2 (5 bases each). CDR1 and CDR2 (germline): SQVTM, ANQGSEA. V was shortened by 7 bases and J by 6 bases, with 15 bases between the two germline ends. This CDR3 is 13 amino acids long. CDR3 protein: CSGAWGYAGELFF. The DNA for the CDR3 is TGCAGCGGGGCGTGGGGGTACGCCGGGGAGCTGTTTTTT.

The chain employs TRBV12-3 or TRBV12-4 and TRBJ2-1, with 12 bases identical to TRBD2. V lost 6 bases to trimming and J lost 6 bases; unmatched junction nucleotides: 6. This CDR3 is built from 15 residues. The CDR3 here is CASRQTSGGSNEQFF. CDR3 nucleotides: TGTGCCAGCAGGCAGACTAGCGGGGGAAGCAATGAGCAGTTCTTC.

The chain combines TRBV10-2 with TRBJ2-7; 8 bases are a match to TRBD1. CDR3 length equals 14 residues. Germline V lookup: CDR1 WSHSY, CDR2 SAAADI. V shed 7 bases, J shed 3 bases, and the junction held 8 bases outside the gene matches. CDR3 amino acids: CASKLGTGLYEQYF. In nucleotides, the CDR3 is TGCGCCAGCAAACTCGGGACAGGACTCTACGAGCAGTACTTC.

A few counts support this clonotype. CDR3 loop: CASTQIGVKNEQYF. The CDR3 coding sequence is TGTGCCAGCACCCAGATAGGGGTCAAGAACGAGCAGTACTTC. V and J are TRBV6-1 and TRBJ2-7; D is possibly TRBD1 (5 bases). Germline CDR1 MNHNS, CDR2 SASEGT. V was trimmed by 7 bases and J by 5 bases, leaving 18 bases between them. CDR3 length: 14 residues.

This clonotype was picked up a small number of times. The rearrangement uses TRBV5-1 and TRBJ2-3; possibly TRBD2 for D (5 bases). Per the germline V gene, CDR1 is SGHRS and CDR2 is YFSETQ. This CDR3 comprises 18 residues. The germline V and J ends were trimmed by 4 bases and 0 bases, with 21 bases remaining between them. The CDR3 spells CASSATPPKRWSTDTQYF. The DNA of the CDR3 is TGCGCCAGCAGCGCCACCCCCCCAAAGCGGTGGAGCACAGATACGCAGTATTTT.

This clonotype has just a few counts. CDR3 sequence reads: CASSQGLPLGEQYF. CDR3 DNA: TGCGCCAGCAGCCAAGGCCTCCCTCTAGGCGAGCAGTACTTC. The chain uses TRBV4-1 and TRBJ2-7; D not certain. V lost 1 base and J lost 6, with 13 bases in between. The germline V gene encodes CDR1 MGHRA and CDR2 YSYEKL. This CDR3 region has 14 residues.

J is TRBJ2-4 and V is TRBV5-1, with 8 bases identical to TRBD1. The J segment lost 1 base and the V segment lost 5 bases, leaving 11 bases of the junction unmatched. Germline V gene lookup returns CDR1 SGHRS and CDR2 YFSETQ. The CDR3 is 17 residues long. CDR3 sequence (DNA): TGCGCCAGCAGTAGGGACAGGCTAAAGGATGCCAAAAACATTCAGTACTTC. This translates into CASSRDRLKDAKNIQYF.

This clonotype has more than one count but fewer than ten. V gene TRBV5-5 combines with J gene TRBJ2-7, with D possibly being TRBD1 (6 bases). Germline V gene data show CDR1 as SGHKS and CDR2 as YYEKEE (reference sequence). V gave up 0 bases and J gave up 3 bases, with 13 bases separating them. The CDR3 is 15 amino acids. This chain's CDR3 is CASSLVGDTHYEQYF. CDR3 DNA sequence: TGTGCCAGCAGCTTGGTCGGGGACACCCACTACGAGCAGTACTTC.

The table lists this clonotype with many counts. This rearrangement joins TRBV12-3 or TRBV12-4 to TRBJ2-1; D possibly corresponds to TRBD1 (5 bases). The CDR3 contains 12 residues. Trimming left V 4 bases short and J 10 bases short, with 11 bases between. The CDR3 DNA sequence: TGTGCCAGCAGTTCCTACAGGTGGGAGCAGTTCTTC. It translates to CASSSYRWEQFF.

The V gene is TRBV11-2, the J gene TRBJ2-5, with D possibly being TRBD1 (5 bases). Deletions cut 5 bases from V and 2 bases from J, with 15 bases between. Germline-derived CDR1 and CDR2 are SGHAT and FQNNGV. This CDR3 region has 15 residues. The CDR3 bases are TGTGCCAGCAGCCCCTGGAAGGGGCCTCAAGAGACCCAGTACTTC. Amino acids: CASSPWKGPQETQYF. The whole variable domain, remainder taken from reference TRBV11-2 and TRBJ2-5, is EAGVAQSPRYKIIEKRQSVAFWCNPISGHATLYWYQQILGQGPKLLIQFQNNGVVDDSQLPKDRFSAERLKGVDSTLKIQPAKLEDSAVYLCASSPWKGPQETQYFGPGTRLLVL.